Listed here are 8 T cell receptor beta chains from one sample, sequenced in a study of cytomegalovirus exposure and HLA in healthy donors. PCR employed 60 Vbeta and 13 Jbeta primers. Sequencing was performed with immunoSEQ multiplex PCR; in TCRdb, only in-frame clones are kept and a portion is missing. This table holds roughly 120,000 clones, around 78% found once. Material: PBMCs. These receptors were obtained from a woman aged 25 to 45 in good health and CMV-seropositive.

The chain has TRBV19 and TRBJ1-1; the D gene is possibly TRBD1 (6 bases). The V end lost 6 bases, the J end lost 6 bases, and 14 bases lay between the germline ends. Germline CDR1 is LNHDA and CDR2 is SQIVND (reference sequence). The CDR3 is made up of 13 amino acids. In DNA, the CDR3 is TGTGCCAGTAGCCCCAGGGGTCGTTCTGAAGCTTTCTTT. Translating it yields CASSPRGRSEAFF.

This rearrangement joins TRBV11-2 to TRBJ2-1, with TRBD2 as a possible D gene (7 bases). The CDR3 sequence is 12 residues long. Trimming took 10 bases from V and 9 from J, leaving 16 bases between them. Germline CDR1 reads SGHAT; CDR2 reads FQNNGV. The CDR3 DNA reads TGTGCCACCCACGCTGGGGGGGCTGAGCAGTTCTTC. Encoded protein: CATHAGGAEQFF.

CDR3 sequence reads: CASSYGGTGELFF. The CDR3 coding sequence is TGTGCCAGCAGTTACGGCGGTACCGGGGAGCTGTTTTTT. The chain employs TRBV6-6 and TRBJ2-2; D remains ambiguous. Germline lookup yields CDR1 MNHNY and CDR2 SVGAGI (reference sequence). The CDR3 is made up of 13 amino acids. V was shortened by 2 bases and J by 5 bases, with 6 bases between the two germline ends.

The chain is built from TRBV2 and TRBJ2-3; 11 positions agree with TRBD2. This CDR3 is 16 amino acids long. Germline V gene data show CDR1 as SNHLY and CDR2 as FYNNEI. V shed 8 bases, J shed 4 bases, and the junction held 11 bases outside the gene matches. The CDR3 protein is CASCAFLAGGADTQYF. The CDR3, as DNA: TGTGCCAGCTGCGCTTTTCTAGCGGGGGGCGCAGATACGCAGTATTTT. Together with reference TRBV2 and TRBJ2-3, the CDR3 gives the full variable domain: EPEVTQTPSHQVTQMGQEVILRCVPISNHLYFYWYRQILGQKVEFLVSFYNNEISEKSEIFDDQFSVERPDGSNFTLKIRSTKLEDSAMYFCASCAFLAGGADTQYFGPGTRLTVL.

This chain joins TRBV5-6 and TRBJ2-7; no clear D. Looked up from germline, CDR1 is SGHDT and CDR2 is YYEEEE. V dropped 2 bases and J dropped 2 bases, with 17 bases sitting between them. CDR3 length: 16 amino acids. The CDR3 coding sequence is TGTGCCAGCAGCTTAAGCAATAACCCCCTAGCCTACGAGCAGTACTTC. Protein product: CASSLSNNPLAYEQYF. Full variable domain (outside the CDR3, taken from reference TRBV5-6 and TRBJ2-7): DAGVTQSPTHLIKTRGQQVTLRCSPKSGHDTVSWYQQALGQGPQFIFQYYEEEERQRGNFPDRFSGHQFPNYSSELNVNALLLGDSALYLCASSLSNNPLAYEQYFGPGTRLTVT.

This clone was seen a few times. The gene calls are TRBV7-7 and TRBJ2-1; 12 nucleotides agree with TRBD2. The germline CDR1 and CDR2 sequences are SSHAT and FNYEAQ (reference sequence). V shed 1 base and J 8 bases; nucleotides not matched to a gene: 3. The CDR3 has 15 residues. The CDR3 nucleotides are TGTGCCAGCAGCTTAGGCCTAGCGGGGGGGGATGAGCAGTTCTTC. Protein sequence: CASSLGLAGGDEQFF. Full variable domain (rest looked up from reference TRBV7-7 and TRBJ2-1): GAGVSQSPRYKVTKRGQDVTLRCDPISSHATLYWYQQALGQGPEFLTYFNYEAQPDKSGLPSDRFSAERPEGSISTLTIQRTEQRDSAMYRCASSLGLAGGDEQFFGPGTRLTVL.

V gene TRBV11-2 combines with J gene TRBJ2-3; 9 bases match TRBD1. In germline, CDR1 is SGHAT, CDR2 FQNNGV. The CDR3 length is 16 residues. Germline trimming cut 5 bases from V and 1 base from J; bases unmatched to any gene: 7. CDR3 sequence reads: CASSPTRDRGTDTQYF. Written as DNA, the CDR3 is TGTGCCAGCAGCCCAACCCGGGACAGGGGCACAGATACGCAGTATTTT.

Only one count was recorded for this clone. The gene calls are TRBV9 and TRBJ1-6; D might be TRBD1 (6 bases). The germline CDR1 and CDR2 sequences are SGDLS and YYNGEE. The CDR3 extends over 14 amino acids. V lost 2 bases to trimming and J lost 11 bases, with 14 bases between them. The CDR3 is CASSVGSQGTPLHF. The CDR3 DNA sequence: TGTGCCAGCAGCGTGGGCAGCCAGGGGACACCCCTCCACTTT.